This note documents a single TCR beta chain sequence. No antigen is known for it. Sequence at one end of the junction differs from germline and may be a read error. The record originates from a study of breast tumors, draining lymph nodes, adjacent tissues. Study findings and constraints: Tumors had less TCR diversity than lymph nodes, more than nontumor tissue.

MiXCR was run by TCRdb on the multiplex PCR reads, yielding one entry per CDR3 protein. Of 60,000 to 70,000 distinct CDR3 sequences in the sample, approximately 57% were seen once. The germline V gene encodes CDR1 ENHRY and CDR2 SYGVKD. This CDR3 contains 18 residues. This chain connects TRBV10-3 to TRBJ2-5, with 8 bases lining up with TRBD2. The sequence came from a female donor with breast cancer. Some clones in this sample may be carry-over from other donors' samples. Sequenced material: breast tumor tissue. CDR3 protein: CAVSERGATSGGQETQYF. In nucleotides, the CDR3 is TGTGCCGTCAGTGAGAGGGGGGCCACTAGCGGAGGGCAAGAGACCCAGTACTTC.